A single sample gave rise to the 32 T cell receptor beta chains below, sequenced in a study of T cells in Graves' hyperthyroidism and ophthalmopathy. The TCR beta CDR3 regions underwent amplification using RNA transcripts as the source. First-round RT-PCR with HTBI primers amplified the TCR CDR3 region. TCRdb called the multiplex PCR reads again in MiXCR, with one record for every CDR3 protein. The sample contains 700,000 to 850,000 distinct CDR3 sequences, just over 35% of which appear only once. The sequencing input was blood. The receptors shown here come from a woman in her thirties or forties with Graves' hyperthyroidism.

For this clonotype: The CDR3 does not close with the conserved phenylalanine or tryptophan, likely indicating a read error. J is TRBJ1-2 and V is TRBV5-1, with 7 bases lining up with TRBD1. Germline V gene lookup returns CDR1 SGHRS and CDR2 YFSETQ. The CDR3 has 12 residues. V lost 2 bases to trimming and J lost 8 bases; unmatched junction nucleotides: 3. The CDR3 DNA follows: TGCGCCAGCAGCTTTGACAGGGACGGCTACACCCTC. Encoded protein: CASSFDRDGYTL.

This clonotype came up many times. The J gene is TRBJ1-5, the V gene TRBV20-1; no reliable D call. Between the trimmed V and J ends, which lost 1 base and 0 bases, there was a span of 10 bases. The CDR3 loop spans 15 amino acids. Per germline, CDR1 DFQATT and CDR2 SNEGSKA (reference sequence). In nucleotides, the CDR3 is TGCAGTGCTAGAGTACGGGGATCTAGCAATCAGCCCCAGCATTTT. It codes for CSARVRGSSNQPQHF.

The chain carries TRBV7-2 and TRBJ2-5; perhaps TRBD1 as D (6 bases). The last part of the DNA fits TRBJ2-1 better; the J call may be wrong. This CDR3 contains 13 residues. Germline V gives CDR1 SGHTA, CDR2 FQGNSA. The CDR3 DNA is TGTGCCAGCAGAGGGGGTAGCGACAATGAGCAGTTCTTC. Translating it yields CASRGGSDNEQFF.

This clonotype was seen ten or more times. The gene calls are TRBV24-1 and TRBJ1-2; 7 positions agree with TRBD1. With 1 base clipped from V and 4 bases from J, the junction kept 2 bases outside the gene matches. This CDR3 is built from 14 residues. Per the germline V gene, CDR1 is KGHDR and CDR2 is SFDVKD. CDR3 in DNA: TGTGCCACCAGTGATTTCGGGACAGCCTATGGCTACACCTTC. Its translation: CATSDFGTAYGYTF.

The table lists this clonotype with a count of one. V usage is TRBV10-3 and J usage is TRBJ2-6, with a weak D call TRBD1 (5 bases). This CDR3 is 10 amino acids long. Germline values: CDR1 ENHRY, CDR2 SYGVKD. V was cut by 2 bases and J by 18 bases, with 8 bases left in between. CDR3 sequence reads: CAISEQGRTF. CDR3 sequence (DNA): TGTGCCATCAGTGAGCAGGGCAGGACTTTC.

Only one count was recorded for this clonotype. The chain couples TRBV5-6 to TRBJ2-2, with D possibly matching TRBD2 (5 bases). Germline V CDR1 and CDR2: SGHDT, YYEEEE. This CDR3 is 11 amino acids long. The V gene lost 5 bases and the J gene lost 7 bases, with 6 bases spanning the gap. CDR3 nucleotides: TGTGCCAGCAGGCGGGTCGGGGAGCTGTTTTTT. Residues: CASRRVGELFF.

This clonotype was picked up many times. The DNA of the CDR3 is TGTGCCAGCAGCTTAGTTCAGCCTTGGCTCGAGCAGTACTTC. Its protein product is CASSLVQPWLEQYF. The chain is built from TRBV7-2 and TRBJ2-7; no firm D call. V was cut by 1 base and J by 6 bases, with 13 bases left in between. Germline CDR1 SGHTA, CDR2 FQGNSA. There are 14 residues in the CDR3.

The chain joins TRBV30 to TRBJ2-5; D assignment may be TRBD1 or TRBD2 (6 bases each). Trimming took 0 bases from V and 5 from J, leaving 13 bases between them. The germline V gene encodes CDR1 GTSNPN and CDR2 SVGIG (reference sequence). The CDR3 covers 14 residues. CDR3 loop: CAWSVRGAGETQYF. CDR3 in DNA: TGTGCCTGGAGTGTAAGGGGGGCTGGGGAGACCCAGTACTTC.

On this clonotype itself: It may be a read error: a sequence one base away is much more abundant. J is TRBJ2-7 and V is TRBV7-9; D is unresolved. The CDR3 is 14 amino acids. CDR1 and CDR2 (germline): SEHNR, FQNEAQ (reference sequence). CDR3 residues: CASGFSPRPHEQYF. The DNA for the CDR3 is TGTGCCAGCGGCTTCTCCCCCCGGCCCCACGAGCAGTACTTC.

This clonotype was recorded a few times. The chain links TRBV10-3 to TRBJ2-3, with no clear D. This CDR3 contains 13 residues. Deletions cut 8 bases from V and 1 base from J, with 10 bases between. Germline loops: CDR1 ENHRY, CDR2 SYGVKD. CDR3 bases: TGTGCCATCGGGCAGCTAGGCACAGATACGCAGTATTTT. This codes for CAIGQLGTDTQYF.

The V gene is TRBV10-3, the J gene TRBJ1-1; 10 nucleotides match TRBD1. From germline, CDR1 is ENHRY and CDR2 SYGVKD. The V segment lost 5 bases and the J segment 3 bases; nucleotides outside the gene matches: 12. The CDR3 covers 17 residues. DNA for the CDR3: TGTGCCATCAGTATCGGACAGGGGGTCGTGGTGGACACTGAAGCTTTCTTT. This translates into CAISIGQGVVVDTEAFF.

This clonotype was counted at least ten times. The chain has TRBV19 and TRBJ1-6; D gene ambiguous. Per the germline V gene, CDR1 is LNHDA and CDR2 is SQIVND (reference sequence). Between the trimmed V and J ends, which lost 0 bases and 6 bases, there was a span of 6 bases. This CDR3 has 14 amino acids. CDR3 nucleotides: TGTGCCAGTAGTATAGATTCCAGTAATTCACCCCTCCACTTT. Its translation is CASSIDSSNSPLHF.

The V gene is TRBV10-2, the J gene TRBJ2-5, with 10 bases identical to TRBD1. Germline loops: CDR1 WSHSY, CDR2 SAAADI. The CDR3 loop spans 14 amino acids. The V and J ends lost 8 bases and 2 bases, in that order; junction bases with no gene match: 5. The CDR3 bases are TGCGCCAGCGTGACGGGACAGGGGCAAGAGACCCAGTACTTC. Translating gives CASVTGQGQETQYF.

The V call is TRBV12-3 or TRBV12-4, the J call TRBJ1-4; a weak D match, TRBD1 (5 bases). Trimming took off 7 bases at V and 4 bases at J, with 16 bases between the two ends. The CDR3 is 15 residues long. The CDR3: CASTTATNYNEKLFF. In DNA, the CDR3 is TGTGCCAGCACGACAGCGACCAATTATAATGAAAAACTGTTTTTT.

The rearrangement links TRBV5-1 to TRBJ2-2, with 9 positions matching TRBD1. V gave up 5 bases and J gave up 0 bases; unmatched junction bases: 2. Germline lookup yields CDR1 SGHRS and CDR2 YFSETQ. The CDR3 loop spans 15 amino acids. CDR3 nucleotide sequence: TGCGCCAGCAGACGGGACAGGGCGAACACCGGGGAGCTGTTTTTT. Its protein product is CASRRDRANTGELFF.

This clonotype was counted ten times or more. The chain employs TRBV25-1 and TRBJ1-5; possibly TRBD1 for D (5 bases). The germline V and J ends were trimmed by 4 bases and 3 bases, with 13 bases remaining between them. Germline V gene data show CDR1 as MGHDK and CDR2 as SYGVNS. The CDR3 runs 15 residues. The CDR3 spells CASSADSFYNQPQHF. Here the CDR3 DNA reads TGTGCCAGCAGTGCCGACAGCTTCTACAATCAGCCCCAGCATTTT.

This clonotype was seen once. A much larger clone is a single base away; this may be a read error. The chain has TRBV14 and TRBJ1-1; tentatively, D is TRBD1 (6 bases). V gave up 1 base and J gave up 11 bases, with 11 bases separating them. The germline gives CDR1 SGHDN, CDR2 FVKESK. The CDR3 totals 12 residues. The CDR3 nucleotides are TGTGCCAGCAGCCAAGCGGACAGCTACGCTTTCTTT. Translated, it gives CASSQADSYAFF.

This clonotype came up many times. This rearrangement joins TRBV7-2 to TRBJ1-3; tentative D call: TRBD1 (6 bases). The CDR3 runs to 17 residues. CDR1 and CDR2 (germline): SGHTA, FQGNSA. V was pared by 0 bases and J by 0 bases, with 12 bases between. CDR3: CASSLALGGGSGNTIYF. In nucleotides, the CDR3 is TGTGCCAGCAGCTTAGCGCTGGGGGGCGGCTCTGGAAACACCATATATTTT.

The chain recombines TRBV29-1 with TRBJ2-5; tentative D call: TRBD2 (6 bases). In germline, CDR1 is SQVTM, CDR2 ANQGSEA. Trimming left V 7 bases short and J 2 bases short, with 14 bases between. The CDR3 sequence is 13 residues long. This CDR3 is CSAGTLGQETQYF. The CDR3 DNA sequence: TGCAGCGCCGGGACTTTAGGTCAAGAGACCCAGTACTTC.

The chain has TRBV20-1 and TRBJ1-5; TRBD1 is a possible D gene (5 bases). This CDR3 contains 16 residues. V was shortened by 5 bases and J by 5 bases, with 22 bases between the two germline ends. Per the germline V gene, CDR1 is DFQATT and CDR2 is SNEGSKA (reference sequence). The CDR3 spells CSAVTRDAQPDQPQHF. The CDR3 nucleotides are TGCAGTGCTGTAACCCGGGACGCCCAACCTGATCAGCCCCAGCATTTT.

This clonotype was counted only a few times. The chain links TRBV20-1 to TRBJ2-5; D is possibly TRBD2 (6 bases). Germline CDR1 DFQATT, CDR2 SNEGSKA (reference sequence). Trimming left V 0 bases short and J 4 bases short, with 18 bases between. The CDR3 has 16 amino acids. The CDR3, as DNA: TGCAGTGCTAGAGATCTCACGAGGCGGGGAGGAGAGACCCAGTACTTC. Its translation: CSARDLTRRGGETQYF.

A remark on this clonotype: One junction end does not reproduce the germline sequence, and a read error may be involved. This rearrangement joins TRBV29-1 to TRBJ2-7, with D possibly called TRBD1 or TRBD2 (6 bases each). Per germline, CDR1 SQVTM and CDR2 ANQGSEA. The CDR3 runs to 13 residues. CDR3 nucleotide sequence: TGTGCCTGGAGTAGGGGGGCTACCTACGAGCAGTACTTC. Translated: CAWSRGATYEQYF.

This chain connects TRBV30 to TRBJ1-2; perhaps TRBD1 as D (6 bases). The V end was cut by 5 bases, the J end by 0 bases, with 10 bases between. Germline CDR1 is GTSNPN and CDR2 is SVGIG (reference sequence). The CDR3 runs 13 residues. CDR3 in amino acids: CAWEDRANYGYTF. CDR3 sequence (DNA): TGTGCCTGGGAGGACAGAGCTAACTATGGCTACACCTTC.

The sample holds a few counts of this clonotype. V and J are TRBV7-9 and TRBJ1-2; TRBD1 agrees at 9 bases. Germline-derived CDR1 and CDR2 are SEHNR and FQNEAQ (reference sequence). The length of the CDR3 is 17 residues. V dropped 1 base and J dropped 2; count of bases not matched to a gene: 8. CDR3 amino acids: CASSLVGTGTFNYGYTF. CDR3 in DNA: TGTGCCAGCAGCTTAGTTGGGACAGGGACCTTCAACTATGGCTACACCTTC.

A few counts support this clonotype. The V call is TRBV5-8, the J call TRBJ2-5, with D unclear. The CDR3 runs 14 residues. Deletions cut 1 base from V and 5 bases from J, with 12 bases between. Germline loops: CDR1 SGHTS, CDR2 YDEGEE. CDR3: CASSLSGMAETQYF. The DNA of the CDR3 is TGTGCCAGCAGCTTGTCGGGTATGGCGGAGACCCAGTACTTC.

This clonotype was recorded once. The chain joins TRBV3-1 to TRBJ1-1; D remains ambiguous. The CDR3 is 13 residues long. Trimming left V 4 bases short and J 7 bases short, with 13 bases between. CDR1 and CDR2 (germline): LGHDT, YNNKEL (reference sequence). This chain's CDR3 is CASSLEGSLEAFF. In DNA form, the CDR3 reads TGTGCCAGCAGCCTAGAAGGATCGCTTGAAGCTTTCTTT.

This chain joins TRBV20-1 and TRBJ2-5, with 13 bases aligning to TRBD2. After removal of 3 bases from V and 3 bases from J, the junction contained 4 bases not matched to a gene. The CDR3 consists of 15 residues. From germline, CDR1 is DFQATT and CDR2 SNEGSKA (reference sequence). The CDR3 nucleotides are TGCAGTGCTAGGGCGGGACTAGCGGGGAAAGAGACCCAGTACTTC. Its translation: CSARAGLAGKETQYF.

The genes are TRBV7-9 and TRBJ1-2; D might be TRBD1 (5 bases). V lost 4 bases and J 8 bases, leaving 23 bases between the germline ends. Germline assignment: CDR1 SEHNR and CDR2 FQNEAQ (reference sequence). CDR3 length equals 16 residues. The CDR3 nucleotides read TGTGCCAGCAGCTCTACCCGGGACGGGCTTCTACGGGGCTACACCTTC. This sequence encodes CASSSTRDGLLRGYTF.

Ten or more counts support this clonotype. V is TRBV7-8 and J is TRBJ2-7, with 9 positions matching TRBD2. The CDR3 spans 14 residues. The V gene's germline CDR1 is SGHVS and CDR2 FQNEAQ. The V gene end was trimmed by 5 bases and the J gene end by 12 bases; junction bases not matched to a gene: 14. As DNA, the CDR3 is TGTGCCAGCAGCCAGTCCCCCGCTAGCGGGAAGCTGTACTTC. This encodes CASSQSPASGKLYF.

The chain carries TRBV29-1 and TRBJ2-5; unclear D gene. Trimming removed 8 bases from V and 5 bases from J, with 9 bases in between. CDR1 and CDR2 (germline): SQVTM, ANQGSEA. The CDR3 consists of 10 residues. CDR3 amino acids: CSTSVETQYF. The CDR3 coding sequence is TGCAGCACGTCCGTGGAGACCCAGTACTTC.

The V call is TRBV7-2, the J call TRBJ2-5; D unresolved. This CDR3 has 15 residues. The germline gives CDR1 SGHTA, CDR2 FQGNSA. V was trimmed by 1 base and J by 5 bases, leaving 14 bases between them. The CDR3 spells CASSLDSDRRETQYF. For the CDR3, the DNA is TGTGCCAGCAGCTTAGACTCGGACCGTCGGGAGACCCAGTACTTC.

The V and J genes are TRBV6-6 and TRBJ2-7; weak D call: TRBD2 (5 bases). V shed 7 bases and J shed 1 base, with 11 bases lying between them. There are 13 residues in the CDR3. CDR1 and CDR2 from the germline V gene are MNHNY and SVGAGI (reference sequence). The CDR3 here is CASKIGGSYEQYF. The DNA for the CDR3 is TGTGCCAGCAAGATCGGCGGGTCCTACGAGCAGTACTTC.